A single sample gave rise to the 26 T cell receptor beta chains below, sequenced in a study of T cell repertoires in cytomegalovirus infection. These TCRs are of unknown antigen specificity. TCRdb re-called the reads with MiXCR, one entry per CDR3 protein. The sample has a few hundred thousand distinct CDR3 sequences; roughly a third are singletons. The starting material was cultured PBMCs, obtained from culture after CMV antigen stimulation. Receptors were obtained from a human donor in good health (CMV status not recorded). Some clones in this sample may be carry-over from other donors' samples.

This clonotype was seen a few times. J is TRBJ2-3 and V is TRBV20-1, with 10 bases that match TRBD2. The CDR3 is made up of 17 amino acids. The ends lost 3 bases at V and 3 bases at J; junction bases unmatched: 12. The germline CDR1 and CDR2 sequences are DFQATT and SNEGSKA (reference sequence). DNA for the CDR3: TGCAGTGCTAGCGACTTATTACTAGCGGGACAAACAGATACGCAGTATTTT. Protein: CSASDLLLAGQTDTQYF.

This clonotype was counted only a few times. V and J are TRBV6-6 and TRBJ2-7; TRBD1 might be the D (6 bases). Germline CDR1 MNHNY, CDR2 SVGAGI (reference sequence). The CDR3 runs 14 residues. The V gene lost 6 bases and the J gene lost 0 bases, with 12 bases spanning the gap. For the CDR3, the DNA is TGTGCCAGCAGAGTTACGGACAGCTCCTACGAGCAGTACTTC. As protein: CASRVTDSSYEQYF.

V is TRBV18 and J is TRBJ2-7; 12 nucleotides line up with TRBD2. The CDR3 is 18 amino acids. The junction had 11 bases not matched to a gene; V was cut back by 3 bases and J by 2 bases. Germline V gives CDR1 KGHSH, CDR2 LQKENI. Here the CDR3 reads CASSPLGLRTSGTYEQYV. The DNA of the CDR3 is TGTGCCAGCTCACCCCTAGGACTGCGGACTAGCGGGACCTACGAGCAGTACGTC.

V gene TRBV6-2 or TRBV6-3 combines with J gene TRBJ2-3; TRBD2 is a possible D gene (6 bases). Germline CDR1 reads MNHEY; CDR2 reads SVGEGT. V lost 6 bases to trimming and J lost 3 bases, with 10 bases between them. The CDR3 has 13 residues. The CDR3 DNA follows: TGTGCCAGCAGGCGGGACTTAACAGATACGCAGTATTTT. Translated, it gives CASRRDLTDTQYF.

This sequence joins TRBV6-2 or TRBV6-3 and TRBJ2-1; 11 bases match TRBD2. Germline CDR1 is MNHEY and CDR2 is SVGEGT. This CDR3 has 18 residues. With V trimmed by 2 bases and J by 4 bases, 10 bases remained unmatched. This CDR3 reads CASSYRVGTSGPYNEQFF. As DNA, the CDR3 is TGTGCCAGCAGTTACAGGGTCGGGACTAGCGGCCCTTACAATGAGCAGTTCTTC.

This clonotype was counted only a few times. The chain recombines TRBV28 with TRBJ2-3; D is perhaps TRBD1 (6 bases). Germline lookup yields CDR1 MDHEN and CDR2 SYDVKM. Trimming left V 6 bases short and J 5 bases short, with 15 bases between. The CDR3 has 14 residues. The DNA for the CDR3 is TGTGCCAGCAGCCCATTGTCAGGGGAAGATACGCAGTATTTT. Its translation is CASSPLSGEDTQYF.

The chain employs TRBV28 and TRBJ2-7, with 9 bases lining up with TRBD1. CDR3 size: 17 residues. Per the germline V gene, CDR1 is MDHEN and CDR2 is SYDVKM. Losses at the gene ends were 5 bases for V and 6 bases for J; bases not matched to a gene: 17. The CDR3 loop reads CASSPPGTGTQAGEQYV. The CDR3 DNA is TGTGCCAGCAGTCCCCCCGGGACAGGGACTCAGGCGGGCGAGCAGTACGTC.

This clonotype appeared a few times. The chain carries TRBV6-2 or TRBV6-3 and TRBJ1-1, with TRBD1 matching 7 bases. The CDR3 runs to 16 residues. Looked up from germline, CDR1 is MNHEY and CDR2 is SVGEGT. V lost 6 bases, J lost 1 base, and 11 bases stayed unmatched. CDR3 nucleotide sequence: TGTGCCAGCAGCAAGCCAGGGGGAATTGGGAACACTGAAGCTTTCTTT. It yields the protein CASSKPGGIGNTEAFF.

The gene calls are TRBV19 and TRBJ2-3, with TRBD1 matching over 8 bases. Germline values: CDR1 LNHDA, CDR2 SQIVND (reference sequence). The CDR3 sequence is 14 residues long. J was trimmed by 4 bases and V by 9 bases; bases with no gene match: 9. The CDR3 loop reads CARPGQVVPDTQYF. The CDR3 nucleotides are TGTGCCAGACCGGGACAGGTCGTCCCAGATACGCAGTATTTT.

This clonotype was found a few times. The chain employs TRBV10-3 and TRBJ2-3; 14 bases line up with TRBD2. This CDR3 contains 22 residues. In germline, CDR1 is ENHRY, CDR2 SYGVKD. Trimming at V came to 3 bases and at J to 2 bases, leaving 19 bases not matched to a gene. The CDR3 DNA reads as TGTGCCATCAGTGATAGAGTTCGGGGGACTAGCGGGAGACAATCGCCCACAGATACGCAGTATTTT. It codes for CAISDRVRGTSGRQSPTDTQYF.

As regards this clonotype: This may be a read error, as it is one base from a much larger clone. The rearrangement joins TRBV7-2 to TRBJ2-1; possible D gene TRBD2, 5 bases. This CDR3 region has 13 residues. Per germline, CDR1 SGHTA and CDR2 FQGNSA. The CDR3 nucleotides read TGTGCCTGCAGCGTTCGGGGCTACAATGAGCAGTTCTTC. The encoded protein is CACSVRGYNEQFF.

There are many counts of this clonotype. The rearrangement uses TRBV12-3 or TRBV12-4 and TRBJ2-2; maybe TRBD2 (6 bases). The CDR3 loop spans 13 amino acids. The V end lost 6 bases, the J end lost 5 bases, and 10 bases lay between the germline ends. This chain's CDR3 is CASRAEGTGELFF. CDR3 nucleotide sequence: TGTGCCAGCAGAGCGGAGGGGACCGGGGAGCTGTTTTTT.

This clonotype was observed a few times. As DNA, the CDR3 is TGTGCCAGCAGCCGGACAGGGACTTACTCCTACAATGAGCAGTTCTTC. This encodes CASSRTGTYSYNEQFF. The rearrangement links TRBV7-2 to TRBJ2-1, with 8 positions matching TRBD1. There are 16 residues in the CDR3. V lost 5 bases to trimming and J lost 0 bases; unmatched junction nucleotides: 6. Germline V gives CDR1 SGHTA, CDR2 FQGNSA. Together with reference TRBV7-2 and TRBJ2-1, the CDR3 gives the full variable domain: GAGVSQSPSNKVTEKGKDVELRCDPISGHTALYWYRQSLGQGLEFLIYFQGNSAPDKSGLPSDRFSAERTGGSVSTLTIQRTQQEDSAVYLCASSRTGTYSYNEQFFGPGTRLTVL.

This clonotype was found many times. The chain uses TRBV7-2 and TRBJ1-2, with TRBD1 as a possible D gene (5 bases). The CDR3 consists of 14 residues. Trimming removed 5 bases at V and 4 bases at J, with 14 bases between. The V gene's germline CDR1 is SGHTA and CDR2 FQGNSA. CDR3 loop: CASSHAPGGYGYTF. DNA of the CDR3: TGTGCCAGCAGCCACGCCCCCGGGGGCTATGGCTACACCTTC. The full variable domain, rest sourced from reference TRBV7-2 and TRBJ1-2, is GAGVSQSPSNKVTEKGKDVELRCDPISGHTALYWYRQSLGQGLEFLIYFQGNSAPDKSGLPSDRFSAERTGGSVSTLTIQRTQQEDSAVYLCASSHAPGGYGYTFGSGTRLTVV.

The chain combines TRBV5-4 with TRBJ1-1; TRBD1 matches at 10 bases. There are 17 residues in the CDR3. Germline-derived CDR1 and CDR2 are SGHNT and YYREEE (reference sequence). Trimming took 1 base from V and 7 from J; bases not matched to a gene: 13. The CDR3 DNA is TGTGCCAGCAGCTTGAGGGACAGGGGAACTGTAAGGGGTGAAGCTTTCTTT. As protein: CASSLRDRGTVRGEAFF.

In this sample, this clonotype turned up a few times. This chain joins TRBV7-2 and TRBJ2-1, with D perhaps matching TRBD1 (5 bases). Germline V gene data show CDR1 as SGHTA and CDR2 as FQGNSA. This CDR3 is built from 17 residues. The V end lost 0 bases, the J end lost 0 bases, and 12 bases lay between the germline ends. CDR3 sequence: CASSLALGPPSYNEQFF. CDR3 DNA sequence: TGTGCCAGCAGCTTAGCTTTGGGGCCGCCCTCCTACAATGAGCAGTTCTTC. The variable domain in full, with the rest retrieved from reference TRBV7-2 and TRBJ2-1, is GAGVSQSPSNKVTEKGKDVELRCDPISGHTALYWYRQSLGQGLEFLIYFQGNSAPDKSGLPSDRFSAERTGGSVSTLTIQRTQQEDSAVYLCASSLALGPPSYNEQFFGPGTRLTVL.

This clonotype was detected only a few times. The chain is built from TRBV7-8 and TRBJ1-5, with 9 bases identical to TRBD1. CDR1 and CDR2 from the germline V gene are SGHVS and FQNEAQ. The CDR3 is 17 amino acids. With V trimmed by 5 bases and J by 6 bases, 14 bases remained unmatched. The CDR3 spells CASSDNRGRSKGQPQHF. CDR3 in DNA: TGTGCCAGCAGCGATAACAGGGGGCGTTCTAAAGGTCAGCCCCAGCATTTT.

This clonotype appeared a few times. The chain recombines TRBV7-2 with TRBJ1-1; TRBD1 matches at 8 bases. Germline assignment: CDR1 SGHTA and CDR2 FQGNSA. The trim removed 9 bases at V and 6 bases at J, leaving 6 bases unmatched. The CDR3 sequence is 12 residues long. The CDR3 DNA follows: TGTGCCAGAAGAACAGGGGGACCTGAAGCTTTCTTT. It codes for CARRTGGPEAFF.

This chain connects TRBV3-1 to TRBJ2-1; TRBD2 might be the D (5 bases). CDR1 and CDR2 from the germline V gene are LGHDT and YNNKEL (reference sequence). The CDR3 extends over 14 amino acids. Trimming left V 5 bases short and J 9 bases short, with 17 bases between. The CDR3: CASSKRTSIREQFF. The CDR3 DNA sequence: TGTGCCAGCAGCAAGCGAACTAGTATCCGTGAGCAGTTCTTC.

V is TRBV7-2 and J is TRBJ2-2; the match to TRBD1 covers 9 bases. J was trimmed by 1 base and V by 10 bases; bases with no gene match: 4. This CDR3 comprises 14 residues. The germline V gene has CDR1 SGHTA and CDR2 FQGNSA. CDR3 DNA: TGTGCCACGAGGACAGGGGTGAACACCGGGGAGCTGTTTTTT. This gives the protein CATRTGVNTGELFF.

V gene TRBV7-6 combines with J gene TRBJ2-2, with TRBD1 as a possible D gene (6 bases). The V end lost 0 bases, the J end lost 7 bases, and 15 bases lay between the germline ends. This CDR3 is built from 16 residues. Per germline, CDR1 SGHVS and CDR2 FNYEAQ. The CDR3 spells CASSLAALGANGELFF. In DNA form, the CDR3 reads TGTGCCAGCAGCTTAGCTGCCTTGGGGGCAAACGGGGAGCTGTTTTTT.

This clonotype was recorded at least ten times. The chain is built from TRBV7-2 and TRBJ1-1; D is undetermined. CDR3 length: 13 residues. Trimming pared 1 base from V and 3 bases from J, leaving 6 bases between. Germline CDR1 reads SGHTA; CDR2 reads FQGNSA. The CDR3 DNA is TGTGCCAGCAGCTTAGGTGGGCACACTGAAGCTTTCTTT. This translates into CASSLGGHTEAFF.

The V gene is TRBV12-5, the J gene TRBJ1-2; no reliable D call. Looked up from germline, CDR1 is LGHNT and CDR2 is FRNRAP. The CDR3 is made up of 14 amino acids. The V gene lost 0 bases and the J gene lost 2 bases, with 7 bases spanning the gap. In DNA, the CDR3 is TGTGCTAGTGGTTTGGTACGGAGGAACTATGGCTACACCTTC. This codes for CASGLVRRNYGYTF. The full variable domain, rest sourced from reference TRBV12-5 and TRBJ1-2, is DARVTQTPRHKVTEMGQEVTMRCQPILGHNTVFWYRQTMMQGLELLAYFRNRAPLDDSGMPKDRFSAEMPDATLATLKIQPSEPRDSAVYFCASGLVRRNYGYTFGSGTRLTVV.

This clonotype showed up just once. CDR3 in amino acids: CASSSRRLAVNTGELFF. The CDR3 nucleotides are TGTGCCAGCAGTTCCCGAAGACTAGCGGTCAACACCGGGGAGCTGTTTTTT. The V and J genes are TRBV28 and TRBJ2-2; 9 bases fit TRBD2. V lost 4 bases and J lost 2; bases outside the gene matches: 8. The V gene's germline CDR1 is MDHEN and CDR2 SYDVKM. The CDR3 is made up of 17 amino acids.

This chain links TRBV11-2 with TRBJ2-1, with 14 bases fitting TRBD2. CDR1 is SGHAT, CDR2 FQNNGV, per germline. J was trimmed by 9 bases and V by 5 bases; bases with no gene match: 12. CDR3 size: 17 residues. The CDR3 coding sequence is TGTGCCAGCAGCCCCAAGACTAGCGGGAGGGCCACGGGTGAGCAGTTCTTC. Its translation: CASSPKTSGRATGEQFF. Based on the CDR3 plus reference TRBV11-2 and TRBJ2-1, the full variable domain is EAGVAQSPRYKIIEKRQSVAFWCNPISGHATLYWYQQILGQGPKLLIQFQNNGVVDDSQLPKDRFSAERLKGVDSTLKIQPAKLEDSAVYLCASSPKTSGRATGEQFFGPGTRLTVL.

This chain uses TRBV5-4 with TRBJ2-1, with D possibly being TRBD2 (6 bases). The CDR3 runs to 17 residues. The ends were cut back, 0 bases at V and 0 bases at J, with 13 bases in the middle. The germline CDR1 and CDR2 sequences are SGHNT and YYREEE (reference sequence). The CDR3 bases are TGTGCCAGCAGCTTGGCCGGAGGGGTCAGCTCCTACAATGAGCAGTTCTTC. Protein: CASSLAGGVSSYNEQFF.